Included here is one T cell receptor (beta chain) sequence, with context. This sample is part of a study of response to subunit inactivated influenza vaccine. TCRdb passed the RT-PCR reads through MiXCR, listing each CDR3 protein once. The repertoire includes some 540,000 distinct CDR3 sequences, roughly 25% of them detected once, and 2.5% to 3.5% sits in the top ten. Germline-derived CDR1 and CDR2 are DFQATT and SNEGSKA (reference sequence). The CDR3 is 16 amino acids. The ends lost 6 bases at V and 0 bases at J; junction bases unmatched: 9. In addition, the sample was reused for a study of T cells expressing NK-cell markers. That study reports: The TCR beta cDNA came from 5'RACE template switching with UMIs. Among four donors, these clonotypes also ranked first in the CD3+CD56-NKG2C+ fraction.

The chain couples TRBV20-1 to TRBJ2-2, with 8 bases matching TRBD1. The sequence was obtained from a man aged 50 or older who received an inactivated influenza vaccine. This material consisted of CD4+ T cells sorted from PBMCs, taken about 12 days after vaccination. Here the CDR3 reads CSAPRTGKANTGELFF. The DNA for the CDR3 is TGCAGTGCCCCCCGGACAGGGAAGGCGAACACCGGGGAGCTGTTTTTT.